This T cell receptor (beta chain) was retrieved from a study of STAT5B mutations in CD4+ large granular lymphocyte leukemia. General study findings and limits: CD4-sorted patient repertoires seemed more clonal than healthy CD4+ repertoires.

TCRdb keeps only in-frame clones here, not all; method: immunoSEQ multiplex PCR. The repertoire holds around 50,000 clones, about 80% seen once, with less than 0.4% in the top ten. Germline CDR1 SGHAT, CDR2 FQNNGV. With 4 bases removed from V and 7 bases from J, the gap between germline ends came to 14 bases. The CDR3 contains 13 residues. Concerning this clone itself: Its specificity is not known.

The sample was CD4+ T cells from blood buffy coats. The sequence came from a human donor in good health. This chain joins TRBV11-2 and TRBJ2-7; D possibly corresponds to TRBD2 (6 bases). The CDR3 here is CASSSDRGGEQYF. The CDR3 nucleotides are TGTGCCAGCAGCTCTGATAGGGGAGGTGAGCAGTACTTC.